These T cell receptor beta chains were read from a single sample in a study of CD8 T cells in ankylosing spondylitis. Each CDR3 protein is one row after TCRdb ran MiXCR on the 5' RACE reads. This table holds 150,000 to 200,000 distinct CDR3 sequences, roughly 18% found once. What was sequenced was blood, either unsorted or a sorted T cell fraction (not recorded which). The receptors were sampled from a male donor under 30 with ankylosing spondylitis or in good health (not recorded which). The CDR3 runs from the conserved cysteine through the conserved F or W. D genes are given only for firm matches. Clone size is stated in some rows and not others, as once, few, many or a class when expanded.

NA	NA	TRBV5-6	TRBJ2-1	CASSLVRTRGEQFF	TGTGCCAGCAGCTTGGTACGGACTCGGGGTGAGCAGTTCTTC
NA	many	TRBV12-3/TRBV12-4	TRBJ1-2	CASSFGWSGYTF	TGTGCCAGCAGTTTCGGATGGTCCGGCTACACCTTC
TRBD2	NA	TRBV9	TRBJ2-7	CASSLAGARKKQYF	TGTGCCAGCAGCCTAGCGGGAGCGAGGAAAAAGCAGTACTTC
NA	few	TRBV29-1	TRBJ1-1	CSVVETNTEAFF	TGCAGCGTCGTGGAGACGAACACTGAAGCTTTCTTT
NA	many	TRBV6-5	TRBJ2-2	CASSYWQGDFNTGELFF	TGTGCCAGCAGTTACTGGCAGGGCGATTTCAACACCGGGGAGCTGTTTTTT
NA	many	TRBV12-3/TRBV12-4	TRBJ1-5	CASSLGGGWNQPQHF	TGTGCCAGCAGTTTAGGAGGGGGTTGGAATCAGCCCCAGCATTTT
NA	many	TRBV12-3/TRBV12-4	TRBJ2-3	CASRLTGTDTQYF	TGTGCCAGCAGGTTAACCGGAACAGATACGCAGTATTTT
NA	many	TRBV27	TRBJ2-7	CASSSTKDGSYEQYF	TGTGCCAGCAGCAGTACGAAGGACGGGTCCTACGAGCAGTACTTC
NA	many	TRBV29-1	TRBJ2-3	CSVDLETRPDTQYF	TGCAGCGTTGATCTCGAGACCCGGCCGGATACGCAGTATTTT
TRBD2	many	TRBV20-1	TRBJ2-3	CSAKASGDYFTDTQYF	TGCAGTGCTAAGGCTAGCGGGGATTACTTCACAGATACGCAGTATTTT
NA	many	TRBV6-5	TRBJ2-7	CASSYLPLSHEQYF	TGTGCCAGCAGTTACTTACCCCTTTCCCACGAGCAGTACTTC
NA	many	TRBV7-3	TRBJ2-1	CASSPSRGSSNEQFF	TGTGCCAGCAGTCCGAGTCGGGGGTCTTCCAATGAGCAGTTCTTC
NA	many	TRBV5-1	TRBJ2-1	CASSPRGEYNEQFF	TGCGCCAGCAGCCCCCGCGGAGAGTACAATGAGCAGTTCTTC
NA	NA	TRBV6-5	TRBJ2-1	CASSSDRRVNNEQFF	TGTGCCAGCAGTTCTGACAGGCGCGTTAACAATGAGCAGTTCTTC
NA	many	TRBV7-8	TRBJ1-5	CASSLEFRGYQPQHF	TGTGCCAGCAGCTTAGAGTTCCGGGGCTATCAGCCCCAGCATTTT
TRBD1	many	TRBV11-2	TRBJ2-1	CASSLEGTGWGEQFF	TGTGCCAGCAGCTTAGAGGGGACAGGGTGGGGTGAGCAGTTCTTC
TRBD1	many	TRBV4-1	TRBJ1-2	CASSQKVDRVPYGYTF	TGCGCCAGCAGCCAAAAGGTCGACAGGGTTCCCTATGGCTACACCTTC
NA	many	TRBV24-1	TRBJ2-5	CATGGGPRETQYF	TGTGCCACCGGTGGGGGCCCTCGGGAGACCCAGTACTTC
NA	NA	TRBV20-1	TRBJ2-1	CSALKGLASYNEQFF	TGCAGTGCTTTAAAGGGGCTTGCTTCCTACAATGAGCAGTTCTTC
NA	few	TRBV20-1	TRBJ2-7	CSVTRDHSYEQYF	TGCAGTGTTACCCGGGACCATTCCTACGAGCAGTACTTC
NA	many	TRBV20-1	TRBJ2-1	CSAAGQISYNEQFF	TGCAGTGCTGCGGGACAGATCTCCTACAATGAGCAGTTCTTC
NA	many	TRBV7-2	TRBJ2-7	CASSSHPLLYF	TGTGCCAGCAGCTCCCACCCCTTGCTGTACTTC
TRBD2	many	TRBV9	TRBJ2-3	CASSFQREGNTDTQYF	TGTGCCAGCAGCTTCCAGCGGGAGGGAAACACAGATACGCAGTATTTT
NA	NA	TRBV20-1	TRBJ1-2	CSAPGHQNYGYTF	TGCAGTGCCCCTGGACATCAGAACTATGGCTACACCTTC
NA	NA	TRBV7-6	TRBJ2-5	CASSLALKRETQYF	TGTGCCAGCAGCTTAGCGTTGAAAAGAGAGACCCAGTACTTC
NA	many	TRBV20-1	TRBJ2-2	CSASYRGDSTGELFF	TGCAGTGCTAGTTACCGCGGGGACAGTACCGGGGAGCTGTTTTTT
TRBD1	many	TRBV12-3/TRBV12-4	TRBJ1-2	CASSRRTGWDYGYTF	TGTGCCAGCAGCCGGAGGACAGGGTGGGACTATGGCTACACCTTC
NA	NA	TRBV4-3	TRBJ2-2	CASSQDVPGSTGELFF	TGCGCCAGCAGCCAAGACGTCCCAGGGAGCACCGGGGAGCTGTTTTTT
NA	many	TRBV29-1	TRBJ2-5	CSVVFLTEETQYF	TGCAGCGTTGTTTTCTTGACGGAAGAGACCCAGTACTTC
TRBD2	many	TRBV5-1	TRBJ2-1	CASSPGLAGINEQFF	TGCGCCAGCAGCCCGGGACTAGCGGGGATCAATGAGCAGTTCTTC
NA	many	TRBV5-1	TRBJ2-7	CASSLDHEQYF	TGCGCCAGCAGCTTGGACCACGAGCAGTACTTC
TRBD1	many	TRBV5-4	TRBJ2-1	CASSSPTGGNEQFF	TGTGCCAGCAGCTCGCCGACAGGGGGGAACGAGCAGTTCTTC
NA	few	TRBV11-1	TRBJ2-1	CASSLLKPGPGSYNEQFF	TGTGCCAGCAGCCTACTCAAGCCGGGACCAGGCTCCTACAATGAGCAGTTCTTC
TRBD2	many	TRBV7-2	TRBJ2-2	CASSSSGSAGELFF	TGTGCCAGCAGCTCTAGCGGGAGCGCCGGGGAGCTGTTTTTT
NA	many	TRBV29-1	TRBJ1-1	CSVVGYTEAFF	TGCAGCGTTGTTGGCTACACTGAAGCTTTCTTT
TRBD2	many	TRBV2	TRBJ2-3	CASRRTSGGADTQYF	TGTGCCAGTCGAAGGACTAGCGGTGGGGCAGATACGCAGTATTTT
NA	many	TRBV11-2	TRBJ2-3	CASSLVGQGRGTDTQYF	TGTGCCAGCAGCTTAGTAGGTCAGGGCCGGGGCACAGATACGCAGTATTTT
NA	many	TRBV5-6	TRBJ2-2	CASSLGMGGTGELFF	TGTGCCAGCAGCTTGGGGATGGGGGGCACCGGGGAGCTGTTTTTT